The subject of this entry is one TCR beta chain. It was about 190 ng DNA, approximately 28,000 T cell genomes, that sorted-subset replicate PCRs used. Sequencing used immunoSEQ multiplex PCR; TCRdb keeps in-frame clones, though not all of them. This table holds under 850,000 clones, roughly 72% found once. The germline CDR1 and CDR2 sequences are SGDLS and YYNGEE. CDR3 size: 13 residues. V was shortened by 1 base and J by 3 bases, with 7 bases between the two germline ends. The source of the sample is a study of shared clonotypes between healthy human individuals. The specimen sequenced was memory CD4+ T cells sorted from blood. Subset: CD45RA-negative fraction. The sequence came from a woman between 25 and 40 years old in good health. V and J are TRBV9 and TRBJ1-2, with a possible D match to TRBD1 (6 bases). DNA of the CDR3: TGTGCCAGCAGCGTACAGGGGCACTATGGCTACACCTTC. This encodes CASSVQGHYGYTF.